In this sample, the clone carrying this TCR beta chain turned up many times. The naive CD8 libraries originated from between roughly 19,000 and 1,000,000 sorted cells and drew on 10%, 30% or 50% RNA. Based on a CD8+CD4-CCR7+CD45RA+ profile, naive CD8 T cells were sorted. This entry is derived from a study of molecular identifiers for immune sequencing clone quantification. The CDR3 is made up of 13 amino acids. The germline V gene encodes CDR1 DFQATT and CDR2 SNEGSKA (reference sequence). Trimming cost V 5 bases and J 4 bases; bases outside gene matches: 5. Listed TCR primers and previously described methods were used for bulk TCR libraries. TCRdb called the PCR reads again in MiXCR, with one record for every CDR3 protein. The repertoire holds about 640,000 distinct CDR3 sequences, with about 20% as singletons.

The source of this sequence is a human donor in good health. Some libraries in this study had Jurkat cell RNA spiked in. The specimen sequenced was naive CD8+ T cells from blood, with Jurkat cell RNA spiked in. Subset noted: FACS-sorted CD8+CD4-CCR7+CD45RA+ naive T cells. V gene TRBV20-1 combines with J gene TRBJ2-7, with 10 bases that match TRBD1. CDR3 coding DNA: TGCAGTGCTGAGGGACAGGGGAGTTACGAGCAGTACTTC. This sequence encodes CSAEGQGSYEQYF.